Sequencing of this T cell receptor (beta chain) was carried out in a study of T cells expressing NK-cell markers. TCRdb derives one entry per CDR3 protein from the 5' RACE reads, leaving out DNA. Its table lists about 450,000 distinct CDR3 sequences. Germline V CDR1 and CDR2: MNHEY, SMNVEV (reference sequence). The length of the CDR3 is 12 residues. This TCR was recovered from a woman between 18 and 75 years old in good health. Source material: blood T cells: a sorted CD56 or NKG2C T cell subset, CD4+ or CD8+ T cells, or bulk PBMC T cells (not recorded which). V and J are TRBV27 and TRBJ1-6. This CDR3 reads CASSFQYSPLHF.